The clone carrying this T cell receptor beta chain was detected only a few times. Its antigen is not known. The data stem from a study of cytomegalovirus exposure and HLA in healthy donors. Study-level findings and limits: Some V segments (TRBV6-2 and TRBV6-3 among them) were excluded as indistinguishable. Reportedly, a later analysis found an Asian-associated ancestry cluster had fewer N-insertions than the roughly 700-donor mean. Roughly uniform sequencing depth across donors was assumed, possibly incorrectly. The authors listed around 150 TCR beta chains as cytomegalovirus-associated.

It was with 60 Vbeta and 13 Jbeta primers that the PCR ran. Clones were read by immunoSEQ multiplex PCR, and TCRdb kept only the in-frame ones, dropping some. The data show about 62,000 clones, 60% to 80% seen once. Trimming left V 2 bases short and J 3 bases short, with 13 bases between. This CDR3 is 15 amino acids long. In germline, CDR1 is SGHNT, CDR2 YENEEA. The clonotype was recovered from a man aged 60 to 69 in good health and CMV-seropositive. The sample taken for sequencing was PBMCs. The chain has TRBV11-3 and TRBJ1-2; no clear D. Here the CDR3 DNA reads TGTGCCAGCAGCTTACGGGGAGGTTGGGACTATGGCTACACCTTC. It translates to CASSLRGGWDYGYTF.